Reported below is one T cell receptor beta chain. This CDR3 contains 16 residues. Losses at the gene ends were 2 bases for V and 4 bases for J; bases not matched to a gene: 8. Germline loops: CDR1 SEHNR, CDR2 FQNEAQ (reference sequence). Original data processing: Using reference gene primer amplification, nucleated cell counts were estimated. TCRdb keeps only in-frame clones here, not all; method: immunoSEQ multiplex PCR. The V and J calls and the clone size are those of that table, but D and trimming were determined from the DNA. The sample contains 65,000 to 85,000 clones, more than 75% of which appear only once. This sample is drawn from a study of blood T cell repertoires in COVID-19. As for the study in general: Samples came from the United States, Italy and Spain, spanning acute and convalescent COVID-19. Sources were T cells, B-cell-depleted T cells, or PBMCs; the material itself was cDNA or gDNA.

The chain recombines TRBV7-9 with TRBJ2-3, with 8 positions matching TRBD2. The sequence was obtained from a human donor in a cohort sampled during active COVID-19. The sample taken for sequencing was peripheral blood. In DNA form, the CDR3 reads TGTGCCAGCAGCTTAACGGGAGGGGTGGTCGCAGATACGCAGTATTTT. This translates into CASSLTGGVVADTQYF.